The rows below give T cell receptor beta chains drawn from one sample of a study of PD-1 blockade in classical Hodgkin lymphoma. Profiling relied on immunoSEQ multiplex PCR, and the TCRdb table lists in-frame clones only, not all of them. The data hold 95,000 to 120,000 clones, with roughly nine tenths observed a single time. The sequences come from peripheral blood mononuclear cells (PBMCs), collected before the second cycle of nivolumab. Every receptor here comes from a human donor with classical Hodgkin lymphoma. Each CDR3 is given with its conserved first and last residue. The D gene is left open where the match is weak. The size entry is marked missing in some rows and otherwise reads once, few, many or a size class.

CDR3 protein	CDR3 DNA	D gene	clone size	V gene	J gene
CASSLRISSYEQYF	TGCGCCAGCAGCCTGCGAATTTCCTCCTACGAGCAGTACTTC	-	-	TRBV4-3	TRBJ2-7
CASSEDISAISQFF	TGTGCCAGCAGTGAGGATATTAGCGCAATTTCCCAGTTCTTC	-	-	TRBV2	TRBJ2-1
CASSQRLGEQETQYF	TGCGCCAGCAGCCAACGGCTAGGCGAGCAAGAGACCCAGTACTTC	-	-	TRBV4-1	TRBJ2-5
CASRVRESSYNEQFF	TGTGCCAGCAGGGTGCGGGAAAGCTCCTACAATGAGCAGTTCTTC	-	-	TRBV25-1	TRBJ2-1
CASSPGQTLNYGYTF	TGTGCCAGCAGCCCGGGACAGACCCTTAACTATGGCTACACCTTC	TRBD1	-	TRBV27	TRBJ1-2
CASSQDRNQPQHF	TGCGCCAGCAGCCAAGATAGAAATCAGCCCCAGCATTTT	-	-	TRBV4-3	TRBJ1-5
CASRPAGYGYTF	TGTGCCAGTAGGCCCGCAGGGTATGGCTACACCTTC	-	few	TRBV19	TRBJ1-2
CASSYTDRPGTGGNEKLFF	TGTGCCAGCAGCTATACTGATAGACCCGGGACAGGTGGAAATGAAAAACTGTTTTTT	TRBD1	-	TRBV28	TRBJ1-4
CASSKGGLEGSTDTQYF	TGTGCCAGCAGCAAAGGCGGCCTAGAGGGGAGCACAGATACGCAGTATTTT	-	few	TRBV21-1	TRBJ2-3
CASSYGSGLPRYEQFF	TGTGCCAGCAGTTACGGTTCGGGACTCCCCCGGTATGAGCAGTTCTTC	-	-	TRBV6-5	TRBJ2-1
CASSIRPGKGRTIDTQYF	TGTGCCAGCAGCATACGACCCGGGAAGGGGAGAACAATAGATACGCAGTATTTT	-	-	TRBV21-1	TRBJ2-3
CATSRGLASDTQYF	TGTGCCACCAGCCGGGGACTAGCGTCAGATACGCAGTATTTT	TRBD2	-	TRBV15	TRBJ2-3
CASSLARGTGGLDEQFF	TGTGCCAGCAGCTTAGCGCGGGGGACAGGGGGCCTGGATGAGCAGTTCTTC	TRBD1	once	TRBV7-8	TRBJ2-1
CASSDSGGIFYNEQFF	TGTGCCAGCAGTGATTCGGGCGGGATTTTCTACAATGAGCAGTTCTTC	-	-	TRBV6-1	TRBJ2-1
CASSPGQGDYGYTF	TGTGCCAGCTCGCCCGGACAGGGAGACTATGGCTACACCTTC	TRBD1	once	TRBV18	TRBJ1-2
CASSPGDRPNEKLFF	TGCGCCAGCAGTCCCGGGGACAGACCTAATGAAAAACTGTTTTTT	TRBD1	-	TRBV4-3	TRBJ1-4
CASKQRSWDTEAFF	TGTGCCAGTAAACAGCGGTCTTGGGACACTGAAGCTTTCTTT	-	-	TRBV19	TRBJ1-1
CASSPAQGPYEQYF	TGTGCCAGCTCACCCGCACAGGGCCCCTACGAGCAGTACTTC	-	-	TRBV18	TRBJ2-7
CASSQEEGPYEQYF	TGCGCCAGCAGCCAAGAGGAGGGCCCCTACGAGCAGTACTTC	-	-	TRBV4-3	TRBJ2-7
CASSALQVNTEAFF	TGTGCCAGCAGTGCCCTACAAGTGAACACTGAAGCTTTCTTT	-	-	TRBV6-1	TRBJ1-1
CASSAGLAGDEQFF	TGTGCCAGCAGCGCCGGACTAGCGGGAGATGAGCAGTTCTTC	TRBD2	-	TRBV7-9	TRBJ2-1
CASHPGTRVYEQYF	TGTGCCAGTCACCCCGGGACAAGGGTCTACGAGCAGTACTTC	-	once	TRBV19	TRBJ2-7
CASSDGQANQPQHF	TGCGCCAGCAGTGATGGACAAGCCAATCAGCCCCAGCATTTT	-	-	TRBV5-1	TRBJ1-5
CASSPGQGSEAFF	TGTGCCAGCAGTCCGGGACAGGGGTCTGAAGCTTTCTTT	TRBD1	-	TRBV27	TRBJ1-1
CASSYQAGGSYEQYF	TGTGCCAGCAGTTACCAAGCGGGAGGCTCCTACGAGCAGTACTTC	TRBD2	-	TRBV6-5	TRBJ2-7
CSAAPNYGYTF	TGCAGTGCCGCCCCAAACTATGGCTACACCTTC	-	few	TRBV20-1	TRBJ1-2
CASSPWNEEGETQYF	TGCGCCAGCAGTCCTTGGAACGAAGAAGGAGAGACCCAGTACTTC	-	-	TRBV10-2	TRBJ2-5
CASSIGRESGNQPQHF	TGTGCCAGTAGTATAGGAAGGGAGAGTGGCAATCAGCCCCAGCATTTT	-	-	TRBV19	TRBJ1-5
CASRQPEDYGYTF	TGCGCCAGCAGACAGCCCGAAGACTATGGCTACACCTTC	-	-	TRBV4-1	TRBJ1-2
CASLVVGGRETQYF	TGTGCCAGTTTAGTCGTAGGGGGCAGAGAGACCCAGTACTTC	TRBD1	-	TRBV28	TRBJ2-5
CASSFRPADYNEQFF	TGTGCCAGCAGTTTTAGGCCGGCGGATTACAATGAGCAGTTCTTC	-	-	TRBV27	TRBJ2-1
CASSQVYDNQPQHF	TGCGCCAGCAGCCAAGTTTATGACAATCAGCCCCAGCATTTT	-	-	TRBV4-1	TRBJ1-5
CASKGGRGTNEKLFF	TGTGCCAGCAAGGGGGGTAGGGGCACTAATGAAAAACTGTTTTTT	-	-	TRBV2	TRBJ1-4
CASSPRSPVTGEKLFF	TGTGCCAGCTCACCACGTTCGCCCGTAACGGGTGAAAAACTGTTTTTT	-	-	TRBV18	TRBJ1-4
CASSQGDTQYF	TGTGCCAGCAGTCAAGGAGATACGCAGTATTTT	-	-	TRBV6-6	TRBJ2-3
CASSTGVPEAFF	TGTGCCAGCAGCACAGGGGTCCCTGAAGCTTTCTTT	TRBD1	-	TRBV28	TRBJ1-1
CASSPQPWQSDTQYF	TGCGCCAGCAGTCCCCAGCCTTGGCAGTCCGATACGCAGTATTTT	-	-	TRBV23-1	TRBJ2-3
CASSLISRGARGTEAFF	TGTGCCAGCAGTTTAATTAGCAGGGGAGCTCGTGGCACTGAAGCTTTCTTT	-	-	TRBV27	TRBJ1-1
CASSVLGEAFF	TGTGCCAGCAGTGTGTTGGGGGAAGCTTTCTTT	-	-	TRBV2	TRBJ1-1
CASSEAPTSHYPTGELFF	TGTGCCAGCAGTGAAGCGCCGACCTCTCACTACCCCACCGGGGAGCTGTTTTTT	-	-	TRBV2	TRBJ2-2
CASSYMTDTQYF	TGTGCCAGCAGCTATATGACAGATACGCAGTATTTT	-	-	TRBV7-9	TRBJ2-3